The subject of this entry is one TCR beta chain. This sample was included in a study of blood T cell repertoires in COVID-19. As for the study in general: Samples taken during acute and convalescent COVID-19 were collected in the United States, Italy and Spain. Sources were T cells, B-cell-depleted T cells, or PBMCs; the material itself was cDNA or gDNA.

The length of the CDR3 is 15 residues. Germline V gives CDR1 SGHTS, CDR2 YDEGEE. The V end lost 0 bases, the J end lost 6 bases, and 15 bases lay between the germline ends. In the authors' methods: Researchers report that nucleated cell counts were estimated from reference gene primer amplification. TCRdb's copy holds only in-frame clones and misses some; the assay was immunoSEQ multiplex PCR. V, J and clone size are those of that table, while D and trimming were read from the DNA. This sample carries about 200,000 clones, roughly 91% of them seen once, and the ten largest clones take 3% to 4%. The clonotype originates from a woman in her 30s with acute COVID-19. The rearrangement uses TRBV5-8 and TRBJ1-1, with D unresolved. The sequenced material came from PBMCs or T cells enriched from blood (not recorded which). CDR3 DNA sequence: TGTGCCAGCAGCTTGGACCTCTTATGGGCAGCTGAAGCTTTCTTT. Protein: CASSLDLLWAAEAFF.